The entry below describes one T cell receptor beta chain. V lost 10 bases and J 8 bases, leaving 22 bases between the germline ends. Germline values: CDR1 KGHDR, CDR2 SFDVKD. This CDR3 is built from 14 residues. This sample stems from a study of blood T cell repertoires in COVID-19. Authors' analysis steps: By means of reference gene primer amplification, nucleated cell counts were estimated. The repertoire was sequenced with immunoSEQ multiplex PCR; TCRdb's copy has only in-frame clones and lacks some. The DNA gave D and trimming, while V, J and clone size come from that table. This table has around 200,000 clones, around 82% appearing once.

The material sequenced was peripheral blood. The TCR was taken from a woman aged 40 to 55 with active or convalescent COVID-19. This rearrangement joins TRBV24-1 to TRBJ1-2; D might be TRBD1 (6 bases). In DNA, the CDR3 is TGTGCCACGAAAAACAGGGACCCCTTAGGAGGCTACACCTTC. This sequence encodes CATKNRDPLGGYTF.